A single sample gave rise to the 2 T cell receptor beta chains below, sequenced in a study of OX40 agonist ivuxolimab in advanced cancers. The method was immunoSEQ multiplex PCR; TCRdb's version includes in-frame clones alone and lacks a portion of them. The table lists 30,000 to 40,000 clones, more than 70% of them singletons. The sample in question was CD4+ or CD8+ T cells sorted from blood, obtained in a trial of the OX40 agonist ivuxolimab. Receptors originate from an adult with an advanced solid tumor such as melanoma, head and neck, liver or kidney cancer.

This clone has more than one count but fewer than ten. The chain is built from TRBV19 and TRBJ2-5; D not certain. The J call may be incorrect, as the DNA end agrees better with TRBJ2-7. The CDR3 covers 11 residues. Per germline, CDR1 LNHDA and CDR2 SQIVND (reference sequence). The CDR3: CARSNSYEQYF. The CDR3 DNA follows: TGTGCCAGGTCAAATTCTTACGAGCAGTACTTC.

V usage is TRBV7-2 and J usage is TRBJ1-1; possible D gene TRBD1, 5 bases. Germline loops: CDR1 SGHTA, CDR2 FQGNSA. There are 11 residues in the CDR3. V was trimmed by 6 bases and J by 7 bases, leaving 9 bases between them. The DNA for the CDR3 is TGTGCCAGCAGTCGACAGTATGAAGCTTTCTTT. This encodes CASSRQYEAFF.